This TCR beta chain was found in a study of cytomegalovirus exposure and HLA in healthy donors. In the PCR, 60 Vbeta and 13 Jbeta primers were used. Produced via immunoSEQ multiplex PCR; TCRdb's table is partial and in-frame only. In the table there are roughly 190,000 clones, roughly 77% of which are singletons. With regard to this clone: Its cognate antigen is unknown. One junction end disagrees with the germline gene, perhaps due to a read error.

Study-wide results and caveats: V- and J-gene trimming in TCR beta was tied to a missense DCLRE1C variant by an analysis performed later.

This CDR3 has 16 residues. Germline V lookup: CDR1 SEHNR, CDR2 FQNEAQ (reference sequence). The TCR originated in a young man in good health and CMV-seropositive. The sample taken for sequencing was PBMCs. The V call is TRBV7-9, the J call TRBJ1-5; D call uncertain. This chain's CDR3 is CSSSFFSEGGNQPQHF. The CDR3 DNA follows: TGTTCCAGCAGCTTCTTCAGTGAGGGAGGCAATCAGCCCCAGCATTTT.